The clone carrying this T cell receptor (beta chain) was detected only once. Its antigen is undetermined. This sample stems from a study of fetal regulatory T cell absence and autoimmunity. Overall study: Exocrine pancreas autoimmunity occurred in IPEX patients lacking clinical diabetes. Study-wide points: Broadly similar TRB gene family usage was seen in pancreas and cord blood. Oligoclonal TCR enrichment in pancreas over cord blood reached over 90-fold for some clones.

The CDR3 has 17 amino acids. Germline-derived CDR1 and CDR2 are SNHLY and FYNNEI. The J segment lost 4 bases and the V segment lost 2 bases, leaving 12 bases of the junction unmatched. The survey-level immunoSEQ assay was used. Sequenced by immunoSEQ multiplex PCR; TCRdb stores in-frame clones only, minus some. The table has tens of thousands of clones, around 83% seen once. This chain connects TRBV2 to TRBJ2-3; 7 positions agree with TRBD2. Sequenced: cord blood. The TCR sequence derives from a newborn boy with IPEX syndrome. CDR3 DNA: TGTGCCAGCAGTGAAAAGGTGGGAGGGCCACCCCCAGATACGCAGTATTTT. Translated, it gives CASSEKVGGPPPDTQYF.